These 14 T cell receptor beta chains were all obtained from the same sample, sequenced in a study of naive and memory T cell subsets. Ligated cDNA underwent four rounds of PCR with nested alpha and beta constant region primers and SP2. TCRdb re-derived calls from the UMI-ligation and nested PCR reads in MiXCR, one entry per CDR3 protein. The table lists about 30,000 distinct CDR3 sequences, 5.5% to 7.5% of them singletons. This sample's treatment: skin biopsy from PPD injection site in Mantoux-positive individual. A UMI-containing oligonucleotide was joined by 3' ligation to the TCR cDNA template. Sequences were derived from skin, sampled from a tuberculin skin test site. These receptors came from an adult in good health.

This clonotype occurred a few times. The CDR3 region is CASMHSWPPGRTDTQYF. CDR3 coding DNA: TGTGCCAGCATGCACAGCTGGCCCCCAGGTCGCACAGATACGCAGTATTTT. The chain links TRBV12-3 or TRBV12-4 to TRBJ2-3; D is unclear. V was cut by 7 bases and J by 1 base, with 21 bases left in between. The CDR3 spans 17 residues.

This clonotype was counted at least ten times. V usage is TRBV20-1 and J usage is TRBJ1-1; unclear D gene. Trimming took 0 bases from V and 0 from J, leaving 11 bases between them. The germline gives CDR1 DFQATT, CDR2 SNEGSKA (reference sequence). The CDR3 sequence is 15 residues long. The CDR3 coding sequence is TGCAGTGCTAGAGATATCGGCGGGGTGAACACTGAAGCTTTCTTT. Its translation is CSARDIGGVNTEAFF.

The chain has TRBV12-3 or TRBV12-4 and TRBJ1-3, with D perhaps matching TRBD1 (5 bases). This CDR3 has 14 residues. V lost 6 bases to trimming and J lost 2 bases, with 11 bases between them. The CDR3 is CASRGGETGNTIYF. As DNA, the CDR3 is TGTGCCAGCAGAGGAGGGGAAACTGGAAACACCATATATTTT.

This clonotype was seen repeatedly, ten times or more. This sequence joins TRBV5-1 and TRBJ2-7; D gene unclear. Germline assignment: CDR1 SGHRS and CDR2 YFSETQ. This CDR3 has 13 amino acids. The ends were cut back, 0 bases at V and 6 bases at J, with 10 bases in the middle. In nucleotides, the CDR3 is TGCGCCAGCAGCTTGGCCGTGGGTGGCGAGCAGTACTTC. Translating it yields CASSLAVGGEQYF.

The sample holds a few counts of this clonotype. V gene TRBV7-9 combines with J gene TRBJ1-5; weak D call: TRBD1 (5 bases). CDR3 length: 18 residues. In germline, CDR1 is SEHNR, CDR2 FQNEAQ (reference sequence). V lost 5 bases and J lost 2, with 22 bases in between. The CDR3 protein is CASSLDLDFRVGNQPQHF. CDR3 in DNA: TGTGCCAGCAGCCTCGATCTAGACTTCAGGGTTGGCAATCAGCCCCAGCATTTT.

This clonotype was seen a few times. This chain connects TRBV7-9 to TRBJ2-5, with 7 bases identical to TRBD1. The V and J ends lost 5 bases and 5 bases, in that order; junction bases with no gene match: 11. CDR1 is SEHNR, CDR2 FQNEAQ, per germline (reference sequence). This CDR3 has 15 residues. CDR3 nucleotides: TGTGCCAGCAGCGGGCGAGACAGGGCTTCGGAGACCCAGTACTTC. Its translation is CASSGRDRASETQYF.

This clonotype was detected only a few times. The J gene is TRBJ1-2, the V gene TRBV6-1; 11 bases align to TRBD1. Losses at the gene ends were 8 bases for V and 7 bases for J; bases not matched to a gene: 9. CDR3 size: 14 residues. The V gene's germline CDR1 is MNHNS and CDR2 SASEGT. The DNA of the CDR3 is TGTGCCAGCCACGCGGGACAGGGGGGTCTTGGCTACACCTTC. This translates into CASHAGQGGLGYTF.

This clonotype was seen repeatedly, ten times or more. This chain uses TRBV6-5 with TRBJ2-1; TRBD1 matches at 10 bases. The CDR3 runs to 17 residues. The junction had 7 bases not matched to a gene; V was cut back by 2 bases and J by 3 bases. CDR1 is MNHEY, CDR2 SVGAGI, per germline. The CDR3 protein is CASSYESTGGFYNEQFF. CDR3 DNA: TGTGCCAGCAGTTACGAGTCGACAGGGGGCTTCTACAATGAGCAGTTCTTC.

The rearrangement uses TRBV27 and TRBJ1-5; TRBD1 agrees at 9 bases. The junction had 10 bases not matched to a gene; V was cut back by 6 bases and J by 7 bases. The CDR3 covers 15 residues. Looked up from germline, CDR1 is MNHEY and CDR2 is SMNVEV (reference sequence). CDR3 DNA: TGTGCCAGCAGCCCCGGACAGGGGTCGGAACAGCCCCAGCATTTT. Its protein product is CASSPGQGSEQPQHF.

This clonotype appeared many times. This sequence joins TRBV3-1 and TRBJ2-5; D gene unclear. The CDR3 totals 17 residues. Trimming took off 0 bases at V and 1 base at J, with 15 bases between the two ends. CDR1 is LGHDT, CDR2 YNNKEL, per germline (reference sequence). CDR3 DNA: TGTGCCAGCAGCCAAGACTTAGGAGACACGGTCCAAGAGACCCAGTACTTC. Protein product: CASSQDLGDTVQETQYF.

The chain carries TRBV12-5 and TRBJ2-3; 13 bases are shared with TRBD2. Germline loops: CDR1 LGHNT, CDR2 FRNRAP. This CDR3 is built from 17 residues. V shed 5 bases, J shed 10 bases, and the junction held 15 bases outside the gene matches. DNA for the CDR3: TGTGCTAGTGGTACCCCGACTAGCGGGGGGCCCAAAGTGGCGCAGTATTTT. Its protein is CASGTPTSGGPKVAQYF.

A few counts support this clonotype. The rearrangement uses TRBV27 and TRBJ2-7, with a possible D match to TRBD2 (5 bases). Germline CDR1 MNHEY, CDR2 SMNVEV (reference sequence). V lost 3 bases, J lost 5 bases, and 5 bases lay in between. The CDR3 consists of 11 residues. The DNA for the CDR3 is TGTGCCAGCAGTTTCGGGAACGAGCAGTACTTC. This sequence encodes CASSFGNEQYF.

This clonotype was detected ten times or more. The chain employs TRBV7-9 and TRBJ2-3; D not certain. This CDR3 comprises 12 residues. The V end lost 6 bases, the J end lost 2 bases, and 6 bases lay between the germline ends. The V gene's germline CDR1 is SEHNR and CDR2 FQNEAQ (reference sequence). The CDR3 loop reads CASRHSTDTQYF. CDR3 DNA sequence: TGTGCCAGCAGACACTCCACAGATACGCAGTATTTT. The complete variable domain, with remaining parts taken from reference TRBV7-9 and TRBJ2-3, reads DTGVSQNPRHKITKRGQNVTFRCDPISEHNRLYWYRQTLGQGPEFLTYFQNEAQLEKSRLLSDRFSAERPKGSFSTLEIQRTEQGDSAMYLCASRHSTDTQYFGPGTRLTVL.

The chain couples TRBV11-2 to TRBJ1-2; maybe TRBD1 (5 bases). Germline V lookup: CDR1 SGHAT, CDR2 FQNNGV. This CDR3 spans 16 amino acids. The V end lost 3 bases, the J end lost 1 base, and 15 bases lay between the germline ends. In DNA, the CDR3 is TGTGCCAGCAGCTTGAGCCCGGGACTTTTTAACTATGGCTACACCTTC. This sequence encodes CASSLSPGLFNYGYTF. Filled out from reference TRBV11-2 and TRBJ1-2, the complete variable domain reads EAGVAQSPRYKIIEKRQSVAFWCNPISGHATLYWYQQILGQGPKLLIQFQNNGVVDDSQLPKDRFSAERLKGVDSTLKIQPAKLEDSAVYLCASSLSPGLFNYGYTFGSGTRLTVV.